This T cell receptor (beta chain) originates from a study of cytomegalovirus exposure and HLA in healthy donors. The PCR contained 60 Vbeta and 13 Jbeta primers. Measured with immunoSEQ multiplex PCR; TCRdb has only the in-frame clones, and not every one. The sample consists of more than 95,000 clones, over 60% of them appearing once. This CDR3 spans 17 amino acids. CDR1 KGHSH and CDR2 LQKENI come from the germline V gene. Trimming cost V 0 bases and J 4 bases; bases outside gene matches: 8. Study-wide results and limits: As confirmed in vitro, three CMV-associated chains were specific for CMV antigens. Upon later analysis, HLA-associated TCR beta chains proved more clonally expanded than other, equally common chains. Association of a missense DCLRE1C variant with TCR beta V- and J-gene trimming was reported in a later analysis. For presence/absence analyses, sequencing depth was assumed to be roughly uniform across donors.

Comment on this clone: Antigen unknown.

The clonotype comes from a woman aged 40 to 55 in good health and CMV-seronegative. The genes are TRBV18 and TRBJ1-5; TRBD1 matches at 8 bases. Specimen: PBMCs. Here the CDR3 DNA reads TGTGCCAGCTCACCACCAAACAACAGGGGGAGGAATCAGCCCCAGCATTTT. It encodes CASSPPNNRGRNQPQHF.